The 22 T cell receptor beta chains below were found in one sample sequenced in a study of identical twins. TCRdb recomputed calls from the 5' RACE reads with MiXCR, one row per CDR3 protein. This table has roughly 570,000 distinct CDR3 sequences, around 9.6% appearing once. Another study also made use of these data, one on yellow fever vaccine responses in identical twins.

Sequencing input: PBMCs. These receptors were collected from a woman between 18 and 29 years old in good health.

This clonotype was counted ten times or more. The rearrangement joins TRBV20-1 to TRBJ2-2, with a weak D call TRBD2 (5 bases). CDR3 size: 13 residues. V lost 8 bases to trimming and J lost 5 bases, with 15 bases between them. Per the germline V gene, CDR1 is DFQATT and CDR2 is SNEGSKA (reference sequence). Here the CDR3 reads CSSKMTGTGELFF. DNA for the CDR3: TGCAGTTCTAAAATGACGGGGACCGGGGAGCTGTTTTTT.

The V gene is TRBV7-8, the J gene TRBJ2-1; TRBD2 matches 7 bases. Unmatched junction bases numbered 18, after V lost 3 bases and J lost 1 base. The CDR3 extends over 20 amino acids. CDR1 is SGHVS and CDR2 is FQNEAQ in the germline V gene. The CDR3 DNA sequence: TGTGCCAGCAGCTTGACACGGGACTACCAAAGCTGGAAATCCTACAATGAGCAGTTCTTC. Its protein is CASSLTRDYQSWKSYNEQFF.

This clonotype was seen many times. The rearrangement uses TRBV5-1 and TRBJ2-3, with 14 bases identical to TRBD2. The CDR3 loop spans 18 amino acids. V lost 1 base and J lost 3; bases outside the gene matches: 7. Germline CDR1 is SGHRS and CDR2 is YFSETQ. CDR3 in amino acids: CASSLLGLAGGFTDTQYF. As DNA, the CDR3 is TGCGCCAGCAGCTTGTTAGGACTAGCGGGGGGTTTTACAGATACGCAGTATTTT.

V usage is TRBV13 and J usage is TRBJ1-5, with 10 bases aligning to TRBD1. The CDR3 runs to 17 residues. Germline assignment: CDR1 PRHDT and CDR2 FYEKMQ (reference sequence). V was pared by 5 bases and J by 3 bases, with 10 bases of the junction left unmatched. The CDR3 DNA reads TGTGCCAGCAGCCTGACTTCCGACAGGGGGCCCAATCAGCCCCAGCATTTT. This sequence encodes CASSLTSDRGPNQPQHF.

This clonotype came up a few times. The CDR3 nucleotides are TGTGCCAGCAGCTTGAAGCGGGGGGGCCTGTTGTACAATGAGCAGTTCTTC. Translation gives CASSLKRGGLLYNEQFF. The chain joins TRBV7-2 to TRBJ2-1; the match to TRBD2 covers 10 bases. Germline V gene lookup returns CDR1 SGHTA and CDR2 FQGNSA. The CDR3 loop spans 17 amino acids. The V gene end was trimmed by 3 bases and the J gene end by 4 bases; junction bases not matched to a gene: 9.

This clonotype was observed a handful of times. At one end, the junction sequence differs from germline, possibly due to a read error. CDR3 amino acids: CASSLAGLAAGDEQFF. DNA for the CDR3: TGTGCCAGCAGCCTAGCGGGACTAGCGGCCGGGGATGAGCAGTTCTTC. The chain links TRBV7-2 to TRBJ2-1; 11 nucleotides align to TRBD2. CDR3 size: 16 residues. The germline V gene encodes CDR1 SGHTA and CDR2 FQGNSA.

In its sample, this clonotype was seen many times. The V call is TRBV7-2, the J call TRBJ2-3, with 13 bases lining up with TRBD2. Germline CDR1 reads SGHTA; CDR2 reads FQGNSA. The length of the CDR3 is 17 residues. Unmatched junction bases numbered 7, after V lost 3 bases and J lost 4 bases. This chain's CDR3 is CASSFRTSGSEADTQYF. CDR3 nucleotide sequence: TGTGCCAGCAGCTTTCGGACTAGCGGGAGTGAGGCAGATACGCAGTATTTT.

This clonotype was observed a few times. The V and J genes are TRBV27 and TRBJ2-1; either TRBD1 or TRBD2 may fit D (6 bases each). Germline CDR1 MNHEY, CDR2 SMNVEV (reference sequence). V was shortened by 8 bases and J by 7 bases, with 24 bases between the two germline ends. The CDR3 is 16 residues long. The chain's CDR3 is CASARWGAGQRNEQFF. DNA of the CDR3: TGTGCCAGCGCCCGGTGGGGGGCCGGTCAACGGAATGAGCAGTTCTTC.

The V call is TRBV20-1, the J call TRBJ2-7; 14 bases are a match to TRBD2. Losses at the gene ends were 6 bases for V and 5 bases for J; bases not matched to a gene: 9. CDR3 length equals 15 residues. CDR1 DFQATT and CDR2 SNEGSKA come from the germline V gene (reference sequence). The CDR3 spells CSALLQGLAGDEQYF. In DNA, the CDR3 is TGCAGTGCCCTCCTTCAGGGACTAGCGGGAGACGAGCAGTACTTC.

The rearrangement links TRBV7-9 to TRBJ2-1; the match to TRBD1 covers 10 bases. The germline V gene encodes CDR1 SEHNR and CDR2 FQNEAQ (reference sequence). Germline trimming cut 3 bases from V and 6 bases from J; bases unmatched to any gene: 5. The CDR3 loop spans 15 amino acids. The CDR3 is CASSFLGQGGNEQFF. DNA of the CDR3: TGTGCCAGCAGCTTCCTTGGACAGGGGGGCAATGAGCAGTTCTTC. Variable domain in full (rest from reference TRBV7-9 and TRBJ2-1): DTGVSQNPRHKITKRGQNVTFRCDPISEHNRLYWYRQTLGQGPEFLTYFQNEAQLEKSRLLSDRFSAERPKGSFSTLEIQRTEQGDSAMYLCASSFLGQGGNEQFFGPGTRLTVL.

As DNA, the CDR3 is TGTGCCAGCAGCCAGGGGGGGACTAGCGGACTAAATGAGCAGTTCTTC. It yields the protein CASSQGGTSGLNEQFF. This chain uses TRBV4-2 with TRBJ2-1, with 11 bases lining up with TRBD2. The CDR3 is 16 residues long. Germline lookup yields CDR1 LGHNA and CDR2 YNFKEQ. Unmatched junction bases numbered 8, after V lost 3 bases and J lost 7 bases.

This clonotype occurred a few times. The chain joins TRBV7-6 to TRBJ2-1; a possible D gene is TRBD1 (6 bases). The CDR3 consists of 17 residues. V was cut by 2 bases and J by 1 base, with 15 bases left in between. The V gene's germline CDR1 is SGHVS and CDR2 FNYEAQ. The CDR3 region is CASSLPKGERSYNEQFF. The CDR3 DNA reads TGTGCCAGCAGCTTACCAAAGGGGGAGAGGTCCTACAATGAGCAGTTCTTC.

The chain couples TRBV28 to TRBJ2-7, with 8 nucleotides matching TRBD2. V lost 3 bases to trimming and J lost 6 bases; unmatched junction nucleotides: 4. The CDR3 loop spans 13 amino acids. The germline CDR1 and CDR2 sequences are MDHEN and SYDVKM. Here the CDR3 reads CASSFGRGGEQYF. The CDR3, as DNA: TGTGCCAGCAGTTTTGGACGGGGGGGCGAGCAGTACTTC.

This clonotype has at least ten counts. J is TRBJ2-3 and V is TRBV20-1; D might be TRBD2 (5 bases). The CDR3 has 12 amino acids. CDR1 DFQATT and CDR2 SNEGSKA come from the germline V gene (reference sequence). CDR3 amino acids: CSLRASTDTQYF. CDR3 sequence (DNA): TGCAGCCTGCGGGCCAGCACAGATACGCAGTATTTT.

The rearrangement uses TRBV12-3 or TRBV12-4 and TRBJ1-2; the D is unclear. The CDR3 sequence is 11 residues long. The germline V and J ends were trimmed by 8 bases and 1 base, with 5 bases remaining between them. In nucleotides, the CDR3 is TGTGCCAGCGGGAATAACTATGGCTACACCTTC. Amino acids: CASGNNYGYTF.

This chain uses TRBV29-1 with TRBJ2-7; 7 bases match TRBD1. This CDR3 has 16 amino acids. Germline V gene lookup returns CDR1 SQVTM and CDR2 ANQGSEA. V trimming: 4 bases; J trimming: 0 bases; junction bases outside the gene matches: 12. The CDR3 DNA sequence: TGCAGCGTTGTATTGGGAACGGACAGGTCCTCCTACGAGCAGTACTTC. Translated, it gives CSVVLGTDRSSYEQYF.

This clonotype was seen at least ten times. The V and J genes are TRBV7-9 and TRBJ1-2; unclear D gene. The V gene lost 5 bases and the J gene lost 2 bases, with 9 bases spanning the gap. Per germline, CDR1 SEHNR and CDR2 FQNEAQ (reference sequence). The CDR3 has 13 residues. The CDR3 loop reads CASSQVENYGYTF. CDR3 nucleotide sequence: TGTGCCAGCAGCCAGGTAGAGAACTATGGCTACACCTTC.

This clonotype has a handful of counts. The gene calls are TRBV11-2 and TRBJ1-1; D gene ambiguous. Trimming took 1 base from V and 0 from J, leaving 15 bases between them. CDR1 SGHAT and CDR2 FQNNGV come from the germline V gene. This CDR3 has 17 residues. CDR3 protein: CASSLGVRKELNTEAFF. The CDR3 nucleotides read TGTGCCAGCAGCTTAGGGGTTCGGAAAGAACTGAACACTGAAGCTTTCTTT.

The chain employs TRBV20-1 and TRBJ2-2, with D possibly TRBD1 on 5 matching bases. Deletions cut 0 bases from V and 3 bases from J, with 14 bases between. The CDR3 spans 16 residues. From germline, CDR1 is DFQATT and CDR2 SNEGSKA (reference sequence). CDR3 sequence (DNA): TGCAGTGCTAGAGAATCAGGCAGGGTCTACACCGGGGAGCTGTTTTTT. This encodes CSARESGRVYTGELFF.

V is TRBV5-1 and J is TRBJ2-1, with 11 bases identical to TRBD2. Germline CDR1 and CDR2: SGHRS and YFSETQ. After removal of 4 bases from V and 7 bases from J, the junction contained 7 bases not matched to a gene. This CDR3 has 15 amino acids. Here the CDR3 reads CASSTLAGGGNEQFF. CDR3 DNA: TGCGCCAGCAGCACCTTAGCGGGAGGGGGAAATGAGCAGTTCTTC.

The genes are TRBV6-1 and TRBJ2-3; perhaps D is TRBD1 or TRBD2 (6 bases each). V was shortened by 4 bases and J by 2 bases, with 10 bases between the two germline ends. The germline gives CDR1 MNHNS, CDR2 SASEGT. This CDR3 is 14 amino acids long. DNA of the CDR3: TGTGCCAGCAGTGGCAGGGGACTCACAGATACGCAGTATTTT. It translates to CASSGRGLTDTQYF.

At least ten counts were recorded for this clonotype. The J gene is TRBJ2-3, the V gene TRBV12-3 or TRBV12-4; tentative D call: TRBD2 (5 bases). CDR3 length: 11 residues. With 7 bases removed from V and 5 bases from J, the gap between germline ends came to 7 bases. CDR3 sequence (DNA): TGTGCCAGCAACCGGGGAGATACGCAGTATTTT. Translated, it gives CASNRGDTQYF.